The source of this TCR beta chain is a study of CD8+ T cells in alopecia areata. Study context: Severity of treated patients was scored by affected scalp percentage. Study outcomes and limitations: Scalp repertoires also include resident alphabeta T cells from normal skin.

With respect to this clone: Its antigen remains unidentified.

From germline, CDR1 is SQVTM and CDR2 ANQGSEA. Trimming left V 7 bases short and J 0 bases short, with 19 bases between. The CDR3 extends over 16 amino acids. Treatment specified: oral pan-JAK inhibitor, 5-10 mg twice daily. Following extraction, RNA underwent reverse transcription to cDNA, which served as the sequencing template. The assay was immunoSEQ multiplex PCR, and TCRdb's table has in-frame clones only and misses some. This table has about 210,000 clones, less than 65% appearing once. This sequence was found in a human donor with alopecia areata. The specimen was CD4+ T cells sorted from blood, collected at week 4, from a patient treated with tofacitinib. The chain is built from TRBV29-1 and TRBJ2-4; possible D gene TRBD1, 6 bases. CDR3 nucleotides: TGCAGCGCTGGACGTCAGGGGACGGGAGCCAAAAACATTCAGTACTTC. Translated: CSAGRQGTGAKNIQYF.